The clone carrying this T cell receptor (beta chain) was seen more than once but under ten times. The CDR3 runs 15 residues. Per the germline V gene, CDR1 is SGHRS and CDR2 is YFSETQ. Trimming removed 4 bases at V and 6 bases at J, with 17 bases between. MiXCR, run by TCRdb on the 5' RACE reads, gives a single entry per CDR3 protein. The data contain over 50,000 distinct CDR3 sequences, approximately 25% of them singletons. The sample taken for sequencing was tumor-infiltrating naive CD4+ T cells sorted from the breast tumor. Subset of the sample: naive CD4+ T cells, CD4+CD45RA+CD25-. The clonotype was recovered from a female donor with breast cancer. The V gene is TRBV5-1, the J gene TRBJ2-1, with no clear D. The CDR3 DNA reads as TGCGCCAGCAGCCCGCATGGTGCACTGGCCAATGAGCAGTTCTTC. This translates into CASSPHGALANEQFF.